Described below is a single T cell receptor beta chain sequence and its context. Its antigen remains unknown. The data stem from a study of vaccination effects on CD4 cells after COVID-19. Study context: Pre-vaccine samples were drawn 16 days and one week before the first dose.

Repertoires were generated with immunoSEQ multiplex PCR, while TCRdb's copy carries only in-frame clones and drops some. The table includes 40,000 to 55,000 clones, 74% detected once. Following a roughly 11-day culture, CD4+ T cells were purified. The sequenced sample was CD4+ T cells from PBMCs cultured without peptide, obtained before COVID-19 vaccination. The sequence was obtained from a human donor who had a prior SARS-CoV-2 infection.

This CDR3 is CASSLGQGAGETQYF. The CDR3 DNA follows: TGTGCCAGCAGCTTAGGGCAGGGGGCAGGAGAGACCCAGTACTTC. V is TRBV7-3 and J is TRBJ2-5; 8 positions match TRBD1. CDR3 size: 15 residues. Trimming cost V 2 bases and J 4 bases; bases outside gene matches: 6. The germline V gene encodes CDR1 SGHTA and CDR2 FQGTGA.